Listed here are 10 T cell receptor beta chains from one sample, sequenced in a study of blood T cell repertoires in COVID-19. Assay used: immunoSEQ multiplex PCR; TCRdb lists only in-frame clones, some missing. The sample lists around 100,000 clones; 70% to 90% were seen once. The sample was peripheral blood. The receptors were gathered from a man in his fifties or sixties with active COVID-19.

The rearrangement joins TRBV11-2 to TRBJ2-7; D is ambiguous. The length of the CDR3 is 14 residues. Between the trimmed V and J ends, which lost 7 bases and 0 bases, there was a span of 13 bases. Germline CDR1 is SGHAT and CDR2 is FQNNGV. The CDR3 loop is CASTRRLDSYEQYF. Here the CDR3 DNA reads TGTGCCAGCACCCGCAGGTTGGACTCCTACGAGCAGTACTTC.

V and J are TRBV6-5 and TRBJ1-4, with 9 nucleotides matching TRBD1. The CDR3 runs 15 residues. Germline-derived CDR1 and CDR2 are MNHEY and SVGAGI. Germline trimming cut 6 bases from V and 4 bases from J; bases unmatched to any gene: 6. CDR3 sequence: CASRDRGGGNEKLFF. As DNA, the CDR3 is TGTGCCAGCAGGGACAGGGGAGGAGGTAATGAAAAACTGTTTTTT.

The table lists this clone with a count of one. The rearrangement uses TRBV18 and TRBJ2-2, with unresolved D. Germline lookup yields CDR1 KGHSH and CDR2 LQKENI. The CDR3 contains 14 residues. Between the trimmed V and J ends, which lost 2 bases and 0 bases, there was a span of 4 bases. The CDR3: CASSPGANTGELFF. DNA of the CDR3: TGTGCCAGCTCACCAGGAGCGAACACCGGGGAGCTGTTTTTT.

This chain joins TRBV7-2 and TRBJ2-7; weak D call: TRBD2 (6 bases). Per germline, CDR1 SGHTA and CDR2 FQGNSA. This CDR3 is 14 amino acids long. The germline V and J ends were trimmed by 5 bases and 5 bases, with 16 bases remaining between them. This CDR3 reads CASSLPGRHNEQYF. In DNA form, the CDR3 reads TGTGCCAGCAGCCTCCCGGGGAGGCACAACGAGCAGTACTTC. The full variable domain, rest sourced from reference TRBV7-2 and TRBJ2-7, is GAGVSQSPSNKVTEKGKDVELRCDPISGHTALYWYRQSLGQGLEFLIYFQGNSAPDKSGLPSDRFSAERTGGSVSTLTIQRTQQEDSAVYLCASSLPGRHNEQYFGPGTRLTVT.

This chain links TRBV5-1 with TRBJ1-6; the D gene is possibly TRBD1 (6 bases). V lost 0 bases, J lost 0 bases, and 10 bases lay in between. The CDR3 length is 17 residues. Looked up from germline, CDR1 is SGHRS and CDR2 is YFSETQ. CDR3: CASSLGDRSSYNSPLHF. The CDR3 nucleotides are TGCGCCAGCAGCTTGGGAGACAGGAGCTCCTATAATTCACCCCTCCACTTT.

V gene TRBV5-1 combines with J gene TRBJ2-3; D unresolved. The V and J ends lost 4 bases and 0 bases respectively, with 12 bases between them. This CDR3 is built from 15 residues. Germline values: CDR1 SGHRS, CDR2 YFSETQ. The CDR3 region is CASSVTTTSTDTQYF. The CDR3 DNA sequence: TGCGCCAGCAGCGTTACTACTACTAGCACAGATACGCAGTATTTT.

The chain employs TRBV6-5 and TRBJ2-7; TRBD2 agrees at 11 bases. The CDR3 loop spans 14 amino acids. V gave up 4 bases and J gave up 3 bases; unmatched junction bases: 2. Germline loops: CDR1 MNHEY, CDR2 SVGAGI. The CDR3 loop is CASSSTSGGYEQYF. The CDR3 DNA reads TGTGCCAGCAGTTCCACTAGCGGGGGCTACGAGCAGTACTTC.

Regarding this clone: Its ends do not fully match the called genes, so a read error is possible. CDR3 in DNA: TGTGCCAGCAGTTTAAGACAGGGTAGGGGGATTAGCTTC. This gives the protein CASSLRQGRGISF. The V gene is TRBV12-3 or TRBV12-4, the J gene TRBJ1-2; the match to TRBD1 covers 7 bases. This CDR3 is 13 amino acids long.

The chain couples TRBV6-1 to TRBJ2-5; D gene unclear. Germline assignment: CDR1 MNHNS and CDR2 SASEGT. This CDR3 contains 12 residues. Trimming stripped 3 bases from V and 7 bases from J, with 9 bases between. In nucleotides, the CDR3 is TGTGCCAGCAGTGAGGAGCTTGGGACCCAGTACTTC. Its translation: CASSEELGTQYF.

The chain employs TRBV9 and TRBJ2-7; 9 bases fit TRBD1. Trimming cost V 1 base and J 4 bases; bases outside gene matches: 9. CDR1 is SGDLS, CDR2 YYNGEE, per germline. The CDR3 consists of 16 residues. CDR3 nucleotide sequence: TGTGCCAGCAGCGTAAGGGTGGGGACAGGGCTATACGAGCAGTACTTC. The encoded protein is CASSVRVGTGLYEQYF.